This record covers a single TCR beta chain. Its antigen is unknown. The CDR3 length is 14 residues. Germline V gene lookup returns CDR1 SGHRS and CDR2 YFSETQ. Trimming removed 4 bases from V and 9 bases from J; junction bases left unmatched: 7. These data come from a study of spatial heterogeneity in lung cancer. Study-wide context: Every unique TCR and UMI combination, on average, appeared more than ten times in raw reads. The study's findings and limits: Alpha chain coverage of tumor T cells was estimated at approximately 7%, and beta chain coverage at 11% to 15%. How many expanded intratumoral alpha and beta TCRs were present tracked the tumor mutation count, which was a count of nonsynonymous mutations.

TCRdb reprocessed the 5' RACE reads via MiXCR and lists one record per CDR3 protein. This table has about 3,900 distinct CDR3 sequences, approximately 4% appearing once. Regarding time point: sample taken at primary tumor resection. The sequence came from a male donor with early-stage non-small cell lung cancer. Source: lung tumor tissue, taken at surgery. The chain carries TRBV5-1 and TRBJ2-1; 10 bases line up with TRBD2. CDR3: CASSGGLAFSEQFF. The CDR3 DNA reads TGCGCCAGCAGCGGGGGACTAGCGTTCAGTGAGCAGTTCTTC.